This T cell receptor (beta chain) derives from a study of T cell clones after liver transplantation. The CDR3 length is 18 residues. Germline CDR1 is KGHSY and CDR2 is FQNENV. The junction had 5 bases not matched to a gene; V was cut back by 2 bases and J by 0 bases. The assay was immunoSEQ multiplex PCR, and TCRdb's table has in-frame clones only and misses some. The sample contains more than 5,000 clones, around three quarters of which appear only once. The sequenced sample was CD8+ T cells from blood, obtained 24 months after liver transplant. The TCR originated in a human patient who received a liver transplant. The graft donor may have contributed some T cells. The rearrangement uses TRBV16 and TRBJ1-4, with 11 bases identical to TRBD1. The CDR3 region has the DNA TGTGCCAGCAGCCAAGGGACAGGGGGATTTGCAACTAATGAAAAACTGTTTTTT. Translated: CASSQGTGGFATNEKLFF.